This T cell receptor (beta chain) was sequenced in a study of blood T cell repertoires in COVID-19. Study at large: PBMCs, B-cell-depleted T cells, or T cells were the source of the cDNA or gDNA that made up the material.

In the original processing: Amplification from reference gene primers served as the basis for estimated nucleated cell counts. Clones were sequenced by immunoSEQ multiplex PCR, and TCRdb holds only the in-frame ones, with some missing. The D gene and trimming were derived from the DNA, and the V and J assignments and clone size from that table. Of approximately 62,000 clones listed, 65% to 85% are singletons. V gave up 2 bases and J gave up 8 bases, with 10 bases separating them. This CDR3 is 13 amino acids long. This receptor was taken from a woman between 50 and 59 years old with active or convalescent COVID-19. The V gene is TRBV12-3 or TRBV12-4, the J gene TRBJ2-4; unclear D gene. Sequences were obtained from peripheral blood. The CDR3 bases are TGTGCCAGCAGTTTAAAACAGAAGGACATTCAGTACTTC. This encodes CASSLKQKDIQYF.